This is a list of T cell receptor beta chains from one sample in a study of early T cells in non-severe SARS-CoV-2 infection. TCRdb re-analysed the 5' RACE reads in MiXCR, keeping a single row per CDR3 protein. The sample shows approximately 60,000 distinct CDR3 sequences, 10% to 15% of them seen only once. Sequenced input: whole blood. These receptors all come from an adult who was a healthcare worker with PCR-confirmed SARS-CoV-2 infection or an uninfected control (not recorded which). The CDR3 runs from the conserved cysteine through the conserved F or W. The order of the fields is V gene, D gene, J gene, clone size, CDR3 protein, CDR3 DNA. A D gene is named only where the DNA matches it firmly. Rows may omit the clone size; those that give it use once, few, many or a size class.

V: TRBV29-1
D: NA
J: TRBJ2-7
size: many
CDR3: CSVEGPGSHEQYF
DNA: TGCAGCGTTGAGGGGCCAGGGTCCCACGAGCAGTACTTC

V: TRBV30
D: NA
J: TRBJ2-1
size: many
CDR3: CAWSVLLGDEQFF
DNA: TGTGCCTGGAGTGTACTGTTGGGCGATGAGCAGTTCTTC

V: TRBV11-2
D: TRBD1
J: TRBJ2-5
size: many
CDR3: CASSSGQVPETQYF
DNA: TGTGCCAGCAGCTCTGGACAGGTCCCGGAGACCCAGTACTTC

V: TRBV20-1
D: NA
J: TRBJ2-7
size: few
CDR3: CSANREGWNEQYF
DNA: TGCAGTGCTAACCGGGAAGGGTGGAACGAGCAGTACTTC

V: TRBV3-1
D: NA
J: TRBJ2-4
size: many
CDR3: CASSQQRAKNIQYF
DNA: TGTGCCAGCAGCCAGCAGCGAGCCAAAAACATTCAGTACTTC

V: TRBV27
D: NA
J: TRBJ1-6
size: few
CDR3: CASSRTGIGSPLHF
DNA: TGTGCCAGCAGTCGAACGGGGATCGGCTCACCCCTCCATTTT

V: TRBV7-6
D: TRBD2
J: TRBJ2-3
size: NA
CDR3: CASSLVPAGGSTDTQYF
DNA: TGTGCCAGCAGCTTAGTCCCAGCGGGGGGGAGCACAGATACGCAGTATTTT

V: TRBV24-1
D: NA
J: TRBJ1-5
size: many
CDR3: CATSAVGGSQPQHF
DNA: TGTGCCACCAGTGCCGTTGGGGGTAGCCAGCCCCAGCATTTT

V: TRBV7-7
D: NA
J: TRBJ2-5
size: many
CDR3: CASSLDRKETQYF
DNA: TGTGCTAGCAGCTTGGACAGAAAAGAGACCCAGTACTTC

V: TRBV30
D: NA
J: TRBJ2-3
size: many
CDR3: CAWSVQGGGTDTQYF
DNA: TGTGCCTGGAGTGTACAGGGGGGGGGCACAGATACGCAGTATTTT

V: TRBV28
D: TRBD1
J: TRBJ2-5
size: many
CDR3: CASSGGGQGNQETQYF
DNA: TGTGCCAGCAGTGGAGGGGGACAGGGGAACCAAGAGACCCAGTACTTC

V: TRBV6-5
D: NA
J: TRBJ2-7
size: many
CDR3: CASSAGELLSYEQYF
DNA: TGTGCCAGCAGCGCAGGGGAGCTTTTAAGCTACGAGCAGTACTTC

V: TRBV5-1
D: TRBD1
J: TRBJ1-1
size: many
CDR3: CASSSGQGAHRTFF
DNA: TGCGCCAGCAGCTCGGGACAGGGGGCGCATCGAACTTTCTTT

V: TRBV7-8
D: NA
J: TRBJ2-1
size: NA
CDR3: CASSHPQGAPSGAFNEQFF
DNA: TGTGCCAGCAGCCACCCCCAGGGGGCGCCGAGCGGGGCATTCAATGAGCAGTTCTTC

V: TRBV11-3
D: NA
J: TRBJ2-5
size: few
CDR3: CASSLRGMETQYF
DNA: TGTGCCAGCAGCTTGAGAGGGATGGAGACCCAGTACTTC

V: TRBV29-1
D: NA
J: TRBJ1-5
size: NA
CDR3: CSVAEGTNQPQHF
DNA: TGCAGCGTTGCGGAGGGAACCAATCAGCCCCAGCATTTT

V: TRBV12-3/TRBV12-4
D: TRBD1
J: TRBJ2-7
size: many
CDR3: CASSLRDRVDEQYF
DNA: TGTGCCAGCAGTTTAAGGGACAGGGTTGACGAGCAGTACTTC